Presented here are 31 T cell receptor beta chains from one specimen sequenced in a study of blood T cell repertoires in COVID-19. Method: immunoSEQ multiplex PCR; TCRdb's copy keeps in-frame clones and lacks some. The sample has a few hundred thousand clones; 75% to 90% are singletons. Sequences were obtained from PBMCs or T cells enriched from blood (not recorded which). These receptors were obtained from a man aged 18 to 30 who had recovered from COVID-19.

The CDR3 bases are TGTGCCAGCAGTCCTTTTGAGGGTCAGTATAATAGCAATCAGCCCCAGCATTTT. It codes for CASSPFEGQYNSNQPQHF. The chain joins TRBV27 to TRBJ1-5; no clear D gene. CDR3 length equals 18 residues. The V end lost 5 bases, the J end lost 0 bases, and 20 bases lay between the germline ends. The germline CDR1 and CDR2 sequences are MNHEY and SMNVEV (reference sequence).

With respect to this clone: This specimen includes other DNA sequences encoding the same CDR3. The rearrangement joins TRBV30 to TRBJ1-5, with TRBD1 matching 8 bases. After removal of 2 bases from V and 7 bases from J, the junction contained 7 bases not matched to a gene. Germline CDR1 reads GTSNPN; CDR2 reads SVGIG (reference sequence). The CDR3 is 14 amino acids. CDR3 sequence: CAWSRDRGGQPQHF. DNA of the CDR3: TGTGCCTGGAGTAGAGACAGGGGAGGCCAGCCCCAGCATTTT.

The rearrangement uses TRBV4-1 and TRBJ2-7; 8 bases match TRBD2. The CDR3 has 16 residues. V was clipped by 1 base and J by 6 bases; unmatched bases: 11. CDR1 is MGHRA, CDR2 YSYEKL, per germline. Here the CDR3 reads CASSQVGGLGWSEQYF. The CDR3 DNA follows: TGCGCCAGCAGCCAAGTGGGGGGACTAGGATGGTCCGAGCAGTACTTC.

This clone was found a few times. Distinct nucleotide sequences in the sample also encode this CDR3. The chain links TRBV18 to TRBJ1-5, with D unclear. The CDR3 covers 13 residues. V was shortened by 2 bases and J by 5 bases, with 7 bases between the two germline ends. The germline V gene has CDR1 KGHSH and CDR2 LQKENI. The CDR3, as DNA: TGTGCCAGCTCACCAGGGAGGGATCAGCCCCAGCATTTT. Translating it yields CASSPGRDQPQHF.

The CDR3 DNA sequence: TGTGCCAGCAGTTTAGAGCTAGTCCTCGGCAATGAGCAGTTCTTC. Its protein is CASSLELVLGNEQFF. V and J are TRBV28 and TRBJ2-1; D unclear. This CDR3 is built from 15 residues. Trimming took off 2 bases at V and 6 bases at J, with 14 bases between the two ends. The germline V gene encodes CDR1 MDHEN and CDR2 SYDVKM.

CDR3 nucleotide sequence: TGTGCCTCGACAGGGCCTGGGTACGGCTACACCTTC. As protein: CASTGPGYGYTF. The chain uses TRBV10-3 and TRBJ1-2, with 7 positions matching TRBD1. This CDR3 has 12 amino acids. Germline-derived CDR1 and CDR2 are ENHRY and SYGVKD. With 11 bases clipped from V and 8 bases from J, the junction kept 11 bases outside the gene matches.

This clone was counted once. The chain has TRBV6-1 and TRBJ2-1, with TRBD2 matching 9 bases. Trimming at V came to 4 bases and at J to 9 bases, leaving 13 bases not matched to a gene. The length of the CDR3 is 16 residues. Germline CDR1 and CDR2: MNHNS and SASEGT. The CDR3 loop is CASSGHSTSGSSEQFF. CDR3 coding DNA: TGTGCCAGCAGTGGCCACTCGACTAGCGGCTCGAGTGAGCAGTTCTTC.

The V gene is TRBV12-3 or TRBV12-4, the J gene TRBJ2-3; D ambiguous. CDR3 length: 13 amino acids. Trimming removed 7 bases at V and 2 bases at J, with 10 bases between. CDR3 sequence: CASNPTNTDTQYF. For the CDR3, the DNA is TGTGCCAGCAACCCGACAAACACAGATACGCAGTATTTT.

This clone was detected only once. V gene TRBV12-5 combines with J gene TRBJ2-7; 7 nucleotides line up with TRBD1. Germline values: CDR1 LGHNT, CDR2 FRNRAP. V gave up 1 base and J gave up 3 bases; unmatched junction bases: 0. The CDR3 runs 13 residues. Here the CDR3 reads CASGLGDSYEQYF. The CDR3 DNA reads as TGTGCTAGTGGTTTGGGGGACAGCTACGAGCAGTACTTC.

The chain couples TRBV11-2 to TRBJ1-3; 9 bases align to TRBD1. This CDR3 contains 16 residues. Losses at the gene ends were 5 bases for V and 4 bases for J; bases not matched to a gene: 9. Germline CDR1 and CDR2: SGHAT and FQNNGV. CDR3 sequence (DNA): TGTGCCAGCAGCCCGGACAGGGGATCTTTAGGAAACACCATATATTTT. Translated: CASSPDRGSLGNTIYF.

V is TRBV12-3 or TRBV12-4 and J is TRBJ2-2; D unresolved. CDR3 size: 13 residues. Trimming removed 6 bases from V and 6 bases from J, with 11 bases in between. CDR3 nucleotide sequence: TGTGCCAGCAGATTGAGCAGGTCCGGGGAGCTGTTTTTT. The encoded protein is CASRLSRSGELFF.

The V gene is TRBV5-1, the J gene TRBJ2-5; 10 nucleotides match TRBD2. J lost 0 bases, V lost 5 bases, and 4 bases had no gene match. This CDR3 region has 15 residues. CDR1 and CDR2 from the germline V gene are SGHRS and YFSETQ. The CDR3 loop is CASSTSGEYQETQYF. CDR3 coding DNA: TGCGCCAGCAGTACTAGCGGGGAATACCAAGAGACCCAGTACTTC. Together with reference TRBV5-1 and TRBJ2-5, the CDR3 gives the full variable domain: KAGVTQTPRYLIKTRGQQVTLSCSPISGHRSVSWYQQTPGQGLQFLFEYFSETQRNKGNFPGRFSGRQFSNSRSEMNVSTLELGDSALYLCASSTSGEYQETQYFGPGTRLLVL.

The chain carries TRBV28 and TRBJ1-2; TRBD1 matches 11 bases. J was trimmed by 8 bases and V by 3 bases; bases with no gene match: 8. Looked up from germline, CDR1 is MDHEN and CDR2 is SYDVKM. The CDR3 sequence is 15 residues long. The CDR3 sequence: CASSFWTGGFGGYTF. The CDR3 DNA reads as TGTGCCAGCAGTTTTTGGACAGGGGGCTTTGGGGGCTACACCTTC.

V is TRBV3-1 (or the pseudogene TRBV3-2) and J is TRBJ1-2, with D tentatively TRBD1 (6 bases). The CDR3 is made up of 14 amino acids. The germline gives CDR1 LGHDT, CDR2 YNNKEL (reference sequence). V lost 2 bases, J lost 4 bases, and 11 bases lay in between. The CDR3 spells CASSQRTAFYGYTF. The CDR3 DNA is TGTGCCAGCAGCCAAAGGACAGCCTTCTATGGCTACACCTTC.

This chain connects TRBV7-2 to TRBJ1-3; weak D call: TRBD1 (5 bases). Germline V gives CDR1 SGHTA, CDR2 FQGNSA. V shed 1 base and J shed 0 bases, with 7 bases lying between them. The CDR3 covers 15 residues. CDR3 nucleotides: TGTGCCAGCAGCTTAGACAGGCTCTCTGGAAACACCATATATTTT. This translates into CASSLDRLSGNTIYF.

The chain couples TRBV18 to TRBJ2-1, with 12 bases matching TRBD2. With V trimmed by 2 bases and J by 7 bases, 9 bases remained unmatched. This CDR3 region has 17 residues. Germline values: CDR1 KGHSH, CDR2 LQKENI. In DNA, the CDR3 is TGTGCCAGCTCACCATCTAGCGGGAGGGCCGTATGGAATGAGCAGTTCTTC. It translates to CASSPSSGRAVWNEQFF. Using reference TRBV18 and TRBJ2-1 for the parts outside the CDR3, the full variable domain is NAGVMQNPRHLVRRRGQEARLRCSPMKGHSHVYWYRQLPEEGLKFMVYLQKENIIDESGMPKERFSAEFPKEGPSILRIQQVVRGDSAAYFCASSPSSGRAVWNEQFFGPGTRLTVL.

This clone was seen a handful of times. This chain joins TRBV19 and TRBJ2-2; a weak D match, TRBD1 (5 bases). CDR1 and CDR2 from the germline V gene are LNHDA and SQIVND (reference sequence). Trimming removed 7 bases at V and 0 bases at J, with 12 bases between. CDR3 length equals 15 residues. The DNA for the CDR3 is TGTGCCAGTACCCTGGGGCAGACGAACACCGGGGAGCTGTTTTTT. Residues: CASTLGQTNTGELFF.

The rearrangement joins TRBV12-5 to TRBJ2-1, with D perhaps TRBD2 (5 bases). CDR1 LGHNT and CDR2 FRNRAP come from the germline V gene. Trimming cost V 7 bases and J 4 bases, with 8 bases left between them. The CDR3 runs 12 residues. CDR3 protein: CASAGEYNEQFF. For the CDR3, the DNA is TGTGCTAGTGCCGGGGAGTACAATGAGCAGTTCTTC.

This chain uses TRBV30 with TRBJ1-5, with 7 bases fitting TRBD1. V dropped 5 bases and J dropped 0; count of bases not matched to a gene: 1. Per the germline V gene, CDR1 is GTSNPN and CDR2 is SVGIG (reference sequence). The CDR3 loop spans 13 amino acids. CDR3 bases: TGTGCCTGGGGACAGGATAGCAATCAGCCCCAGCATTTT. This codes for CAWGQDSNQPQHF.

This chain uses TRBV12-3 or TRBV12-4 with TRBJ2-3, with D perhaps matching TRBD2 (6 bases). The CDR3 covers 12 residues. V lost 5 bases to trimming and J lost 6 bases, with 9 bases between them. CDR3 amino acids: CASSPGLDTQYF. The CDR3 DNA sequence: TGTGCCAGCAGTCCGGGACTTGATACGCAGTATTTT.

V and J are TRBV3-1 (or the pseudogene TRBV3-2) and TRBJ2-1; D is unresolved. This CDR3 contains 15 residues. Trimming took 1 base from V and 3 from J, leaving 10 bases between them. Germline CDR1 reads LGHDT; CDR2 reads YNNKEL (reference sequence). The CDR3 protein is CASSQALSNYNEQFF. CDR3 DNA sequence: TGTGCCAGCAGCCAAGCACTCTCAAACTACAATGAGCAGTTCTTC.

The rearrangement uses TRBV3-1 (or the pseudogene TRBV3-2) and TRBJ2-5, with D perhaps matching TRBD2 (7 bases). This CDR3 region has 16 residues. Trimming stripped 4 bases from V and 2 bases from J, with 17 bases between. Germline values: CDR1 LGHDT, CDR2 YNNKEL (reference sequence). Here the CDR3 reads CASSLWMGGRQETQYF. As DNA, the CDR3 is TGTGCCAGCAGCCTGTGGATGGGGGGGCGTCAAGAGACCCAGTACTTC.

This clone has a single count. This rearrangement joins TRBV11-2 to TRBJ2-1, with D possibly being TRBD1 (6 bases). The CDR3 sequence is 15 residues long. Deletions cut 3 bases from V and 5 bases from J, with 14 bases between. CDR1 SGHAT and CDR2 FQNNGV come from the germline V gene. CDR3: CASSFYDRNDNEQFF. CDR3 DNA: TGTGCCAGCAGCTTTTACGACAGGAACGACAATGAGCAGTTCTTC.

The CDR3 reads CASSPRIQTGSVIWEQYF. CDR3 nucleotides: TGCGCCAGCAGCCCTAGGATTCAGACCGGGAGCGTAATTTGGGAGCAGTACTTC. V gene TRBV4-1 combines with J gene TRBJ2-7; a possible D gene is TRBD2 (6 bases). Trimming took off 4 bases at V and 7 bases at J, with 29 bases between the two ends. The length of the CDR3 is 18 residues. CDR1 MGHRA and CDR2 YSYEKL come from the germline V gene.

The rearrangement links TRBV10-3 to TRBJ1-2; D perhaps matches TRBD1 (5 bases). The CDR3 consists of 11 residues. The germline V gene has CDR1 ENHRY and CDR2 SYGVKD. Trimming stripped 10 bases from V and 5 bases from J, with 11 bases between. In DNA, the CDR3 is TGTGCCAGCGGGACGGAATATGGCTACACCTTC. This encodes CASGTEYGYTF.

This clone has more than one count but fewer than ten. The chain recombines TRBV7-2 with TRBJ2-1; D not resolved. V was cut by 4 bases and J by 4 bases, with 11 bases left in between. Germline values: CDR1 SGHTA, CDR2 FQGNSA. The CDR3 spans 14 residues. The CDR3 DNA follows: TGTGCCAGCAGCTCACTTCCGACATACAATGAGCAGTTCTTC. Its translation is CASSSLPTYNEQFF. Based on the CDR3 plus reference TRBV7-2 and TRBJ2-1, the full variable domain is GAGVSQSPSNKVTEKGKDVELRCDPISGHTALYWYRQSLGQGLEFLIYFQGNSAPDKSGLPSDRFSAERTGGSVSTLTIQRTQQEDSAVYLCASSSLPTYNEQFFGPGTRLTVL.

The V and J genes are TRBV19 and TRBJ2-1, with 12 bases fitting TRBD2. Germline V gene data show CDR1 as LNHDA and CDR2 as SQIVND (reference sequence). This CDR3 contains 15 residues. The trim removed 3 bases at V and 8 bases at J, leaving 5 bases unmatched. Here the CDR3 reads CASSMTSGRSYEQFF. For the CDR3, the DNA is TGTGCCAGTAGTATGACTAGCGGGAGATCTTATGAGCAGTTCTTC.

The chain is built from TRBV9 and TRBJ1-2; D might be TRBD1 (6 bases). Trimming took 1 base from V and 0 from J, leaving 10 bases between them. The length of the CDR3 is 15 residues. Germline V CDR1 and CDR2: SGDLS, YYNGEE. CDR3 region: CASSVTDSSNYGYTF. The DNA of the CDR3 is TGTGCCAGCAGCGTAACGGACAGCTCTAACTATGGCTACACCTTC.

The rearrangement uses TRBV27 and TRBJ2-3, with D possibly matching TRBD1 (6 bases). The CDR3 runs to 17 residues. CDR1 MNHEY and CDR2 SMNVEV come from the germline V gene (reference sequence). V was cut by 3 bases and J by 2 bases, with 18 bases left in between. The CDR3 sequence is CASSFKADSKSTDTQYF. The DNA of the CDR3 is TGTGCCAGCAGTTTCAAAGCGGACAGCAAATCCACAGATACGCAGTATTTT.

The chain joins TRBV13 to TRBJ1-5; D gene ambiguous. CDR1 and CDR2 (germline): PRHDT, FYEKMQ (reference sequence). V lost 4 bases and J 0 bases, leaving 13 bases between the germline ends. The CDR3 totals 16 residues. The DNA for the CDR3 is TGTGCCAGCAGCTCGCGGGGAGACTATAGCAATCAGCCCCAGCATTTT. Residues: CASSSRGDYSNQPQHF.

This chain uses TRBV3-1 (or the pseudogene TRBV3-2) with TRBJ2-7; 8 bases map to TRBD2. Germline loops: CDR1 LGHDT, CDR2 YNNKEL (reference sequence). The V segment lost 1 base and the J segment 2 bases; nucleotides outside the gene matches: 4. The CDR3 is 15 amino acids. The CDR3: CASSQAAGAPYEQYF. DNA for the CDR3: TGTGCCAGCAGCCAAGCAGCGGGGGCCCCCTACGAGCAGTACTTC.